A selection of T cell receptor beta chains follows, all from one sample in a study of vaccination and CD4 T cells after COVID-19. These TCRs are of unknown antigen specificity. TCRdb passed the PCR reads through MiXCR, listing each CDR3 protein once. The sample consists of about 17,000 distinct CDR3 sequences, roughly three fifths of them appearing once. Source material: CD4+ T cells from blood, cultured in vitro. The receptor source for this set is a human donor who had recovered from COVID-19. Each CDR3 is given with its conserved first and last residue. Fields, in order: D gene, V gene, CDR3 length, J gene, CDR3 protein. D genes are given only for firm matches.

d_call: TRBD2; v_call: TRBV20-1; cdr3_length: 15; j_call: TRBJ2-3; cdr3_aa: CSARATSEYTDTQYF
d_call: NA; v_call: TRBV30; cdr3_length: 12; j_call: TRBJ1-1; cdr3_aa: CAWRRTLTEAFF
d_call: TRBD1; v_call: TRBV20-1; cdr3_length: 12; j_call: TRBJ1-2; cdr3_aa: CSATGTAKGYTF
d_call: TRBD2; v_call: TRBV27; cdr3_length: 16; j_call: TRBJ2-2; cdr3_aa: CASSTRLAGGVGELFF
d_call: NA; v_call: TRBV2; cdr3_length: 15; j_call: TRBJ2-2; cdr3_aa: CASLLGVRRTGELFF
d_call: NA; v_call: TRBV6-1; cdr3_length: 13; j_call: TRBJ1-5; cdr3_aa: CASAGWSNQPQHF
d_call: NA; v_call: TRBV12-3/TRBV12-4; cdr3_length: 13; j_call: TRBJ1-6; cdr3_aa: CASSSRQNSPLHF
d_call: TRBD1; v_call: TRBV5-4; cdr3_length: 16; j_call: TRBJ2-5; cdr3_aa: CASSLMTGAYQETQYF
d_call: NA; v_call: TRBV6-1; cdr3_length: 13; j_call: TRBJ1-5; cdr3_aa: CASSGDRNQPQHF
d_call: NA; v_call: TRBV24-1; cdr3_length: 13; j_call: TRBJ1-4; cdr3_aa: CATSEGGHEKLFF
d_call: NA; v_call: TRBV5-4; cdr3_length: 15; j_call: TRBJ1-6; cdr3_aa: CASSLELGANSPLHF
d_call: NA; v_call: TRBV7-2; cdr3_length: 14; j_call: TRBJ1-1; cdr3_aa: CASTTQGWRTEAFF
d_call: TRBD1; v_call: TRBV11-3; cdr3_length: 14; j_call: TRBJ2-2; cdr3_aa: CATRGTGGAGELFF
d_call: NA; v_call: TRBV20-1; cdr3_length: 13; j_call: TRBJ2-1; cdr3_aa: CSANLASYNEQFF
d_call: TRBD2; v_call: TRBV19; cdr3_length: 14; j_call: TRBJ2-1; cdr3_aa: CASKPWGGDNEQFF
d_call: NA; v_call: TRBV6-4; cdr3_length: 17; j_call: TRBJ1-5; cdr3_aa: CASSVSEGPASNQPQHF
d_call: NA; v_call: TRBV6-1; cdr3_length: 12; j_call: TRBJ2-5; cdr3_aa: CASRRTAETQYF
d_call: NA; v_call: TRBV20-1; cdr3_length: 13; j_call: TRBJ2-7; cdr3_aa: CSATYIDRGEQYF
d_call: TRBD1; v_call: TRBV20-1; cdr3_length: 20; j_call: TRBJ2-5; cdr3_aa: CSAREIRGGQGPVIQETQYF
d_call: NA; v_call: TRBV19; cdr3_length: 13; j_call: TRBJ1-1; cdr3_aa: CASSIQRLSEAFF
d_call: NA; v_call: TRBV11-2; cdr3_length: 13; j_call: TRBJ1-5; cdr3_aa: CASSLISNQPQHF
d_call: NA; v_call: TRBV2; cdr3_length: 13; j_call: TRBJ1-2; cdr3_aa: CASSLGQDYGYTF
d_call: NA; v_call: TRBV28; cdr3_length: 12; j_call: TRBJ1-1; cdr3_aa: CASSLLGAGAFF
d_call: TRBD1; v_call: TRBV10-3; cdr3_length: 17; j_call: TRBJ1-1; cdr3_aa: CAISGKDRGPMNTEAFF
d_call: NA; v_call: TRBV6-2/TRBV6-3; cdr3_length: 14; j_call: TRBJ1-2; cdr3_aa: CASSRQGRRDGYTF